One sample yielded the 25 T cell receptor beta chains listed below, sequenced in a study of blood T cell repertoires in COVID-19. The table came from immunoSEQ multiplex PCR; TCRdb's copy has only in-frame clones and leaves some out. This table holds some 200,000 clones, around 84% found once. The material sequenced was peripheral blood. The receptors derive from an elderly man with acute or convalescent COVID-19.

In DNA, the CDR3 is TGTGCCAGCAGCTTAGGGACAGGGCAGACAGATACGCAGTATTTT. It encodes CASSLGTGQTDTQYF. This chain uses TRBV7-9 with TRBJ2-3, with TRBD1 matching over 8 bases. The CDR3 runs 15 residues. V shed 1 base, J shed 3 bases, and the junction held 3 bases outside the gene matches. Germline loops: CDR1 SEHNR, CDR2 FQNEAQ (reference sequence).

The rearrangement joins TRBV2 to TRBJ2-5; 14 bases agree with TRBD2. Germline V gene data show CDR1 as SNHLY and CDR2 as FYNNEI. J gave up 1 base and V 7 bases, and 8 bases lay outside the gene matches. The CDR3 loop spans 17 amino acids. The CDR3: CASTPGTSGGFQETQYF. CDR3 coding DNA: TGTGCCAGCACCCCGGGGACTAGCGGGGGTTTCCAAGAGACCCAGTACTTC.

In this sample, this clone turned up a few times. The CDR3, as DNA: TGTGCCAGCTCAGCGGACAGGGCTGGAAACACCATATATTTT. It is translated as CASSADRAGNTIYF. J is TRBJ1-3 and V is TRBV18, with 8 bases aligning to TRBD1. This CDR3 has 14 residues. Trimming cost V 5 bases and J 2 bases; bases outside gene matches: 2. Germline lookup yields CDR1 KGHSH and CDR2 LQKENI.

The chain employs TRBV4-2 and TRBJ2-1; 7 nucleotides align to TRBD2. Germline values: CDR1 LGHNA, CDR2 YNFKEQ. Trimming removed 1 base from V and 4 bases from J; junction bases left unmatched: 1. The CDR3 contains 14 residues. CDR3 bases: TGTGCCAGCAGCCAAGGAGCGGGATACAATGAGCAGTTCTTC. It encodes CASSQGAGYNEQFF.

The gene calls are TRBV7-9 and TRBJ2-1, with D maybe TRBD2 (6 bases). V was cut by 5 bases and J by 6 bases, with 11 bases left in between. Germline V gives CDR1 SEHNR, CDR2 FQNEAQ (reference sequence). There are 13 residues in the CDR3. The CDR3 reads CASSPLGGNEQFF. The CDR3 nucleotides are TGTGCCAGCAGCCCACTCGGGGGCAATGAGCAGTTCTTC.

The rearrangement links TRBV7-6 to TRBJ2-5; D is undetermined. This CDR3 contains 15 residues. V lost 1 base and J lost 0, with 9 bases in between. CDR1 SGHVS and CDR2 FNYEAQ come from the germline V gene. The CDR3 bases are TGTGCCAGCAGCTTAGTGGCAACCTACCAAGAGACCCAGTACTTC. The encoded protein is CASSLVATYQETQYF.

This clone has just a few counts. The chain recombines TRBV7-2 with TRBJ2-6, with no clear D. This CDR3 spans 14 amino acids. V lost 6 bases, J lost 0 bases, and 6 bases lay in between. The germline CDR1 and CDR2 sequences are SGHTA and FQGNSA. In nucleotides, the CDR3 is TGTGCCAGCAGGCCGGGCTCTGGGGCCAACGTCCTGACTTTC. Amino acid sequence: CASRPGSGANVLTF. Based on the CDR3 plus reference TRBV7-2 and TRBJ2-6, the full variable domain is GAGVSQSPSNKVTEKGKDVELRCDPISGHTALYWYRQSLGQGLEFLIYFQGNSAPDKSGLPSDRFSAERTGGSVSTLTIQRTQQEDSAVYLCASRPGSGANVLTFGAGSRLTVL.

The chain joins TRBV9 to TRBJ2-3; 7 nucleotides agree with TRBD2. Germline V CDR1 and CDR2: SGDLS, YYNGEE. After removal of 1 base from V and 0 bases from J, the junction contained 2 bases not matched to a gene. CDR3 length: 15 amino acids. The CDR3 region is CASSVSGGSTDTQYF. Here the CDR3 DNA reads TGTGCCAGCAGCGTATCGGGGGGTAGCACAGATACGCAGTATTTT.

The genes are TRBV6-6 and TRBJ1-5; a weak D match, TRBD1 (5 bases). The CDR3 is made up of 16 amino acids. Germline CDR1 is MNHNY and CDR2 is SVGAGI (reference sequence). V dropped 6 bases and J dropped 2 bases, with 17 bases sitting between them. This CDR3 is CASRGQGGLGNQPQHF. The CDR3 DNA reads TGTGCCAGCAGAGGCCAGGGAGGGTTGGGCAATCAGCCCCAGCATTTT.

The chain combines TRBV6-5 with TRBJ1-4; the D gene is possibly TRBD1 (5 bases). In germline, CDR1 is MNHEY, CDR2 SVGAGI. Trimming pared 5 bases from V and 5 bases from J, leaving 15 bases between. CDR3 length: 15 residues. CDR3 nucleotide sequence: TGTGCCAGCAGTCCTAACTCGGGGGTAAATGAAAAACTGTTTTTT. As protein: CASSPNSGVNEKLFF.

The chain has TRBV30 and TRBJ1-6, with D uncertain. CDR3 size: 13 residues. Per germline, CDR1 GTSNPN and CDR2 SVGIG (reference sequence). Trimming pared 1 base from V and 7 bases from J, leaving 8 bases between. The CDR3 sequence: CAWSGGRNSPLHF. The CDR3 nucleotides read TGTGCCTGGAGTGGTGGGAGAAATTCACCCCTCCACTTT.

The rearrangement joins TRBV28 to TRBJ2-3; 11 nucleotides line up with TRBD2. Germline CDR1 reads MDHEN; CDR2 reads SYDVKM. J lost 0 bases, V lost 8 bases, and 4 bases had no gene match. The CDR3 is 15 residues long. The CDR3 bases are TGTGCCAGCGGACTAGCGGGCTCTAGCACAGATACGCAGTATTTT. This encodes CASGLAGSSTDTQYF.

The rearrangement joins TRBV18 to TRBJ1-1; D remains unclear. CDR1 is KGHSH and CDR2 is LQKENI in the germline V gene. Trimming removed 5 bases from V and 1 base from J, with 5 bases in between. The CDR3 is 12 residues long. The CDR3 DNA reads TGTGCCAGCTCAGGGCCGAACACTGAAGCTTTCTTT. Translation: CASSGPNTEAFF.

The chain links TRBV5-1 to TRBJ2-3, with 9 positions matching TRBD1. J gave up 0 bases and V 4 bases, and 3 bases lay outside the gene matches. There are 15 residues in the CDR3. CDR1 is SGHRS, CDR2 YFSETQ, per germline. The CDR3 DNA follows: TGCGCCAGCAGCACGGGGACAGGGAGCACAGATACGCAGTATTTT. Residues: CASSTGTGSTDTQYF.

CDR3 coding DNA: TGCAGCGTTGATAGGGTTAGCGGGGTAGCGGAGCAGTTCTTC. This translates into CSVDRVSGVAEQFF. The chain recombines TRBV29-1 with TRBJ2-1; 8 bases are a match to TRBD2. The V and J ends lost 3 bases and 10 bases, in that order; junction bases with no gene match: 11. This CDR3 region has 14 residues. Germline assignment: CDR1 SQVTM and CDR2 ANQGSEA.

This clone has a handful of counts. V usage is TRBV27 and J usage is TRBJ1-6; D uncertain. Germline V gene lookup returns CDR1 MNHEY and CDR2 SMNVEV (reference sequence). Deletions cut 2 bases from V and 7 bases from J, with 9 bases between. The CDR3 extends over 14 amino acids. The CDR3 sequence is CASSLETANSPLHF. In DNA, the CDR3 is TGTGCCAGCAGTTTAGAAACAGCAAATTCACCCCTCCACTTT.

V gene TRBV25-1 combines with J gene TRBJ1-6; TRBD1 matches at 7 bases. The germline gives CDR1 MGHDK, CDR2 SYGVNS. The V gene end was trimmed by 4 bases and the J gene end by 5 bases; junction bases not matched to a gene: 8. CDR3 length equals 16 residues. The CDR3 sequence is CASSVRGTANNSPLHF. The CDR3 DNA reads TGTGCCAGCAGTGTACGAGGGACAGCAAATAATTCACCCCTCCACTTT. The full variable domain, its missing parts supplied by reference TRBV25-1 and TRBJ1-6, is EADIYQTPRYLVIGTGKKITLECSQTMGHDKMYWYQQDPGMELHLIHYSYGVNSTEKGDLSSESTVSRIRTEHFPLTLESARPSHTSQYLCASSVRGTANNSPLHFGNGTRLTVT.

The chain combines TRBV3-1 (or the pseudogene TRBV3-2) with TRBJ2-5; 7 bases agree with TRBD1. This CDR3 spans 15 amino acids. The germline CDR1 and CDR2 sequences are LGHDT and YNNKEL (reference sequence). The junction had 8 bases not matched to a gene; V was cut back by 2 bases and J by 5 bases. Here the CDR3 DNA reads TGTGCCAGCAGCCAAACCTCGACAGGGCGTGAGACCCAGTACTTC. Its protein product is CASSQTSTGRETQYF.

This clone was observed a handful of times. This chain uses TRBV7-9 with TRBJ1-1; maybe TRBD1 (6 bases). V lost 4 bases to trimming and J lost 1 base, with 16 bases between them. CDR3 length: 16 amino acids. Per germline, CDR1 SEHNR and CDR2 FQNEAQ (reference sequence). As DNA, the CDR3 is TGTGCCAGCAGCTCAGGGGACGGGACCCAGAACACTGAAGCTTTCTTT. Translating it yields CASSSGDGTQNTEAFF.

V gene TRBV19 combines with J gene TRBJ1-1, with D maybe TRBD1 (5 bases). This CDR3 contains 13 residues. Germline assignment: CDR1 LNHDA and CDR2 SQIVND (reference sequence). Between the trimmed V and J ends, which lost 3 bases and 7 bases, there was a span of 12 bases. As DNA, the CDR3 is TGTGCCAGTAGTATCTCGGACATAAGTGAAGCTTTCTTT. It encodes CASSISDISEAFF.

The chain links TRBV14 to TRBJ2-7; 8 bases are a match to TRBD1. CDR3 length equals 15 residues. J was trimmed by 2 bases and V by 2 bases; bases with no gene match: 5. Germline-derived CDR1 and CDR2 are SGHDN and FVKESK. CDR3 coding DNA: TGTGCCAGCAGCCAACTTAACAGGGGGGCCTACGAGCAGTACTTC. Its protein is CASSQLNRGAYEQYF.

This clone was detected only a few times. This chain links TRBV9 with TRBJ2-5, with TRBD2 identical over 7 bases. This CDR3 contains 14 residues. V was clipped by 2 bases and J by 4 bases; unmatched bases: 5. Germline CDR1 reads SGDLS; CDR2 reads YYNGEE. The CDR3 sequence is CASSVGLGRETQYF. CDR3 DNA sequence: TGTGCCAGCAGCGTCGGACTAGGACGAGAGACCCAGTACTTC.

The rearrangement joins TRBV11-2 to TRBJ2-7, with 10 bases fitting TRBD2. This CDR3 comprises 15 residues. J gave up 1 base and V 2 bases, and 2 bases lay outside the gene matches. Germline V CDR1 and CDR2: SGHAT, FQNNGV. CDR3 nucleotides: TGTGCCAGCAGCTTAAATAGCGGGGGGTCCTACGAGCAGTACTTC. Residues: CASSLNSGGSYEQYF.

The chain recombines TRBV7-3 with TRBJ2-6; no reliable D call. Between the trimmed V and J ends, which lost 1 base and 4 bases, there was a span of 5 bases. This CDR3 comprises 14 residues. Per germline, CDR1 SGHTA and CDR2 FQGTGA. The CDR3 protein is CASSLNSGANVLTF. Here the CDR3 DNA reads TGTGCCAGCAGCTTAAACTCCGGGGCCAACGTCCTGACTTTC.

The table lists this clone with a count of one. The chain uses TRBV18 and TRBJ2-2, with 9 nucleotides matching TRBD2. The CDR3 is made up of 16 amino acids. The J segment lost 1 base and the V segment lost 6 bases, leaving 6 bases of the junction unmatched. Germline CDR1 is KGHSH and CDR2 is LQKENI. CDR3 DNA: TGTGCCAGCTCTCCCGGACTAGCGCTGAACACCGGGGAGCTGTTTTTT. It codes for CASSPGLALNTGELFF. The complete variable domain, with remaining parts taken from reference TRBV18 and TRBJ2-2, reads NAGVMQNPRHLVRRRGQEARLRCSPMKGHSHVYWYRQLPEEGLKFMVYLQKENIIDESGMPKERFSAEFPKEGPSILRIQQVVRGDSAAYFCASSPGLALNTGELFFGEGSRLTVL.